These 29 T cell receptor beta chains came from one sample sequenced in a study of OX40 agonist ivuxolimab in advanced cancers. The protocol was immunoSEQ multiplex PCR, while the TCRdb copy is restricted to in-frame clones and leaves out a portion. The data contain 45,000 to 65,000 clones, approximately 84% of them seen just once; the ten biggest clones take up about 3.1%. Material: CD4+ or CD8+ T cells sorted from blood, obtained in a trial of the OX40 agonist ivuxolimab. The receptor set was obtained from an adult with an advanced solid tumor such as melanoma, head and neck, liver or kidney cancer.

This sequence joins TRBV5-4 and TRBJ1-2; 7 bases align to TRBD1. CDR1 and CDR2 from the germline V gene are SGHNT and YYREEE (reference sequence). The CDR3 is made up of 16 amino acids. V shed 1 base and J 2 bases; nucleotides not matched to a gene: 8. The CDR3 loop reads CASSLIRGASNYGYTF. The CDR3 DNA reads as TGTGCCAGCAGCTTGATCAGGGGGGCATCGAACTATGGCTACACCTTC.

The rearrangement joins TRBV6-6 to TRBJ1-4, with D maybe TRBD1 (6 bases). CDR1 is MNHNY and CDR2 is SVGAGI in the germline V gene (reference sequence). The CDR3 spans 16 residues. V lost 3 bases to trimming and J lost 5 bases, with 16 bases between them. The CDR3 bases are TGTGCCAGCAGTTATACCTCACTAGGGGGGAATGAAAAACTGTTTTTT. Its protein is CASSYTSLGGNEKLFF.

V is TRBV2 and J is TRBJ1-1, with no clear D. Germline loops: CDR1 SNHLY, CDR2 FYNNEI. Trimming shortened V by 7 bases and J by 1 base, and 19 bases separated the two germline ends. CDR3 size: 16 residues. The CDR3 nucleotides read TGTGCCAGCAATGGGTACGGGGTCGGGAGGAACACTGAAGCTTTCTTT. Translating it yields CASNGYGVGRNTEAFF.

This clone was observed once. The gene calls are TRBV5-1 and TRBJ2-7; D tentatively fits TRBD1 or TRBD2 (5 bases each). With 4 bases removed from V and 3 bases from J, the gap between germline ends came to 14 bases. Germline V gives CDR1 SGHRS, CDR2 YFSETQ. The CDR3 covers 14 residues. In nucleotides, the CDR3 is TGCGCCAGCAGCCCCGGGGCAGGGTACTACGAGCAGTACTTC. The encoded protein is CASSPGAGYYEQYF. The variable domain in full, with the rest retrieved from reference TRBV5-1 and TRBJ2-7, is KAGVTQTPRYLIKTRGQQVTLSCSPISGHRSVSWYQQTPGQGLQFLFEYFSETQRNKGNFPGRFSGRQFSNSRSEMNVSTLELGDSALYLCASSPGAGYYEQYFGPGTRLTVT.

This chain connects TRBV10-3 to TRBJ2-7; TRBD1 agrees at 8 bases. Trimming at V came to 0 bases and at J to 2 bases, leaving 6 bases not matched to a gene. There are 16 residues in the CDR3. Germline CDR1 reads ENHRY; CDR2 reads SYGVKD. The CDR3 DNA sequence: TGTGCCATCAGTGAGTCCCGGACAGGGTACCCCTACGAGCAGTACTTC. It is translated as CAISESRTGYPYEQYF.

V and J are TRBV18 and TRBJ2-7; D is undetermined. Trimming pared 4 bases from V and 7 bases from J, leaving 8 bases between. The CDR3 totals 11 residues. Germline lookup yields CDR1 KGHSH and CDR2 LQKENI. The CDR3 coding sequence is TGTGCCAGCTCACTAAACCGGGAGCAGTACTTC. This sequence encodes CASSLNREQYF.

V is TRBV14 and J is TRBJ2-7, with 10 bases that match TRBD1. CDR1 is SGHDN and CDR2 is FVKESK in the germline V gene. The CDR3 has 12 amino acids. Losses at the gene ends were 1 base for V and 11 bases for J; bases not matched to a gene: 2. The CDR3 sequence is CASSQAGTGEYF. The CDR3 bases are TGTGCCAGCAGCCAAGCCGGGACAGGGGAGTACTTC.

DNA of the CDR3: TGTGCCAGCGTGAAGGGGAACACCGGGGAGCTGTTTTTT. Translation: CASVKGNTGELFF. The rearrangement joins TRBV6-1 to TRBJ2-2; D is unresolved. Germline loops: CDR1 MNHNS, CDR2 SASEGT. The CDR3 covers 13 residues. The V gene lost 8 bases and the J gene lost 1 base, with 8 bases spanning the gap.

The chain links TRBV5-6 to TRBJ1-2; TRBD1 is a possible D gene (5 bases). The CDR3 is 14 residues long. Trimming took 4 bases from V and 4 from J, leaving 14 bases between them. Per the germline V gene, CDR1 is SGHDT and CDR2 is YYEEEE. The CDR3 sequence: CASSGGQGLYGYTF. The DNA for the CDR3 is TGTGCCAGCAGCGGGGGTCAGGGACTCTATGGCTACACCTTC.

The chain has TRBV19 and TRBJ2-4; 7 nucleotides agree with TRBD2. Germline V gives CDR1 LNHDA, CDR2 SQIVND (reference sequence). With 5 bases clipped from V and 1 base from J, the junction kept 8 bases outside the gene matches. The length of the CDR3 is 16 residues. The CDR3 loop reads CASSDTLGGAKNIQYF. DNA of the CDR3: TGTGCCAGTAGTGATACCCTCGGGGGGGCCAAAAACATTCAGTACTTC.

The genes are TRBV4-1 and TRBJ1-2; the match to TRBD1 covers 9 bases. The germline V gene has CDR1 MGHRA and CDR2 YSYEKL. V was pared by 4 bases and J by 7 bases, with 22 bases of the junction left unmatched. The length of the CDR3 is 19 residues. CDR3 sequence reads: CASSRFRTGPGTGFSGYTF. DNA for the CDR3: TGCGCCAGCAGCCGTTTCCGGACCGGACCCGGGACAGGGTTTAGTGGCTACACCTTC.

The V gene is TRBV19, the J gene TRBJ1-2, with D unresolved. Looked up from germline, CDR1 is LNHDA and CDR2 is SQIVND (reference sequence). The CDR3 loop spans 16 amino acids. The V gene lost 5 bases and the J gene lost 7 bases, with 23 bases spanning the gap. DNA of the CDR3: TGTGCCAGTAGTCCCCCGAGGACTAACTCCCGTGGTGGCTACACCTTC. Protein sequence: CASSPPRTNSRGGYTF. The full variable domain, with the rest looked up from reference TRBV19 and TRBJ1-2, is DGGITQSPKYLFRKEGQNVTLSCEQNLNHDAMYWYRQDPGQGLRLIYYSQIVNDFQKGDIAEGYSVSREKKESFPLTVTSAQKNPTAFYLCASSPPRTNSRGGYTFGSGTRLTVV.

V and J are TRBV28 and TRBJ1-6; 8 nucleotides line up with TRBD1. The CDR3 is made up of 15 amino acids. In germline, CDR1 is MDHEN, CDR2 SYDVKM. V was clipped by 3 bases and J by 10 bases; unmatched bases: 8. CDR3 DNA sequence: TGTGCCAGCAGTTTGTCGCAGGGGGCTCTCTCACCCCTCCACTTT. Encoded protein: CASSLSQGALSPLHF.

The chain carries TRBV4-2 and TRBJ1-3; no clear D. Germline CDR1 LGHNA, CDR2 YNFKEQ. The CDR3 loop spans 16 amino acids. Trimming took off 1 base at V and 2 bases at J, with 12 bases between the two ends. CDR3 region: CASSQAVRGTGNTIYF. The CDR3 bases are TGTGCCAGCAGCCAAGCCGTCCGGGGAACTGGAAACACCATATATTTT.

CDR3 nucleotides: TGTGCCAGCAGCTTGATGGTCACAGATACGCAGTATTTT. It is translated as CASSLMVTDTQYF. V gene TRBV7-9 combines with J gene TRBJ2-3; D remains unclear. The V end lost 3 bases, the J end lost 2 bases, and 6 bases lay between the germline ends. The germline V gene encodes CDR1 SEHNR and CDR2 FQNEAQ (reference sequence). The CDR3 contains 13 residues.

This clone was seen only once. The CDR3, as DNA: TGTGCCAGCTCACGCGAGACAGGGGGCACTGAAGCTTTCTTT. Its protein is CASSRETGGTEAFF. The chain employs TRBV18 and TRBJ1-1, with 9 bases lining up with TRBD1. Germline trimming cut 4 bases from V and 4 bases from J; bases unmatched to any gene: 4. Germline V gives CDR1 KGHSH, CDR2 LQKENI. This CDR3 comprises 14 residues.

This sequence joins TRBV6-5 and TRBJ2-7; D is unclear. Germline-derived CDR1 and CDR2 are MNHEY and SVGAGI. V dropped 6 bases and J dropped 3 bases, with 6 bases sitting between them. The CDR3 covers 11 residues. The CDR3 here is CASSDDYEQYF. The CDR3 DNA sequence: TGTGCCAGCAGCGACGACTACGAGCAGTACTTC.

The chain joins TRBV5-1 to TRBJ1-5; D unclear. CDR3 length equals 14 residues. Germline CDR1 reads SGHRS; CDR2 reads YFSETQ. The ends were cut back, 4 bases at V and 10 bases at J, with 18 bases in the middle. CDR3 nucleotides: TGCGCCAGCAGCCCGGCAGATTTCCGCATACCCCAGCATTTT. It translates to CASSPADFRIPQHF.

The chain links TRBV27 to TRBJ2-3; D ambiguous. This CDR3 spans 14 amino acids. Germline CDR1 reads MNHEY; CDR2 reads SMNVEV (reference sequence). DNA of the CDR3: TGTCCGAGCCTACGGCATTGGGGTACAGATACGCAGTATTTT. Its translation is CPSLRHWGTDTQYF.

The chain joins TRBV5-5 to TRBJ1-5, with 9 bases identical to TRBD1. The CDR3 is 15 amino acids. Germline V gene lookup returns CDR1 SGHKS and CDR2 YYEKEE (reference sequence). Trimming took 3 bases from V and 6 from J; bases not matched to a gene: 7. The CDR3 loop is CASSYGQGTSQPQHF. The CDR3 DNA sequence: TGTGCCAGCAGCTACGGACAGGGGACTTCTCAGCCCCAGCATTTT.

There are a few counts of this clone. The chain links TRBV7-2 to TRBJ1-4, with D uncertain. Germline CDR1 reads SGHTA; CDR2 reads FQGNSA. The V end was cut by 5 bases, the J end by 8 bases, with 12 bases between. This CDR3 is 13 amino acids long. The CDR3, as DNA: TGTGCCAGCAGCCCCCGACGGCGGGAAAAACTGTTTTTT. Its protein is CASSPRRREKLFF.

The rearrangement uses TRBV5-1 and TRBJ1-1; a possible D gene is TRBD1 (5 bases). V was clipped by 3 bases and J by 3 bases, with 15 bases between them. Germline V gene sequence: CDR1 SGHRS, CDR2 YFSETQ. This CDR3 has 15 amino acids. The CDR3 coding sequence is TGCGCCAGCAGCTCAGGATCGGGGGTTGACACTGAAGCTTTCTTT. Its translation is CASSSGSGVDTEAFF. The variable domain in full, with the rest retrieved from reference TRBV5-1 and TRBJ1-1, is KAGVTQTPRYLIKTRGQQVTLSCSPISGHRSVSWYQQTPGQGLQFLFEYFSETQRNKGNFPGRFSGRQFSNSRSEMNVSTLELGDSALYLCASSSGSGVDTEAFFGQGTRLTVV.

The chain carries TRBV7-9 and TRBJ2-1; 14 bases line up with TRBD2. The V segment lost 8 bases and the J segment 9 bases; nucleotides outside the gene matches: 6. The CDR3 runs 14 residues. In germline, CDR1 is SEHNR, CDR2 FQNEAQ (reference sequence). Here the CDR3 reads CASARLAGGLEQFF. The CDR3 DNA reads TGTGCCAGCGCGAGACTAGCGGGGGGGCTTGAGCAGTTCTTC.

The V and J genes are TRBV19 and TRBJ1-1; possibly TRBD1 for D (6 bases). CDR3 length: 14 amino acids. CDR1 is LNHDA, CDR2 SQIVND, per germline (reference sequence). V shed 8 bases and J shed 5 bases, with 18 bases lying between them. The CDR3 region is CASALEGQGTEAFF. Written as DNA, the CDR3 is TGTGCCAGTGCCCTGGAGGGGCAGGGGACTGAAGCTTTCTTT.

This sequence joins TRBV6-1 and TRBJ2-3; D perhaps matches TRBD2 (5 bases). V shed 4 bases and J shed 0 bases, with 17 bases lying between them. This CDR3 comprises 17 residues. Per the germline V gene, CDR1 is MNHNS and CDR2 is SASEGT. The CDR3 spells CASSAPQAGASTDTQYF. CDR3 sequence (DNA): TGTGCCAGCAGTGCCCCCCAGGCGGGTGCTAGCACAGATACGCAGTATTTT.

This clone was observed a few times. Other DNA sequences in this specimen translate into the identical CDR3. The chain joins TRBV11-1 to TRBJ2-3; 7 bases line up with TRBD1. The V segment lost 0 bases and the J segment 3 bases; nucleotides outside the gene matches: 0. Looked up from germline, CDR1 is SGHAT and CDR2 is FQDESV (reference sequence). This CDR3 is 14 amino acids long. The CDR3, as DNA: TGTGCCAGCAGCTTAGCGACAGGGACAGATACGCAGTATTTT. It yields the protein CASSLATGTDTQYF.

CDR3 nucleotides: TGTGCCAGCAGCAGAATATCTGCGACGGACAGGGCCCATGAGCAGTTCTTC. This encodes CASSRISATDRAHEQFF. The rearrangement joins TRBV27 to TRBJ2-1; 8 bases line up with TRBD1. The CDR3 sequence is 17 residues long. The junction had 18 bases not matched to a gene; V was cut back by 6 bases and J by 8 bases. In germline, CDR1 is MNHEY, CDR2 SMNVEV (reference sequence).

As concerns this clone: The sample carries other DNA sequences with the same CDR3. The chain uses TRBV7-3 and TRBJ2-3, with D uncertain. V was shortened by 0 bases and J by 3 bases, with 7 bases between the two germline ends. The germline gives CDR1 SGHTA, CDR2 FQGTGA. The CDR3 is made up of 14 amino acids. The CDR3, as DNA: TGTGCCAGCAGCTTAACGAGGAGTACAGATACGCAGTATTTT. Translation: CASSLTRSTDTQYF.

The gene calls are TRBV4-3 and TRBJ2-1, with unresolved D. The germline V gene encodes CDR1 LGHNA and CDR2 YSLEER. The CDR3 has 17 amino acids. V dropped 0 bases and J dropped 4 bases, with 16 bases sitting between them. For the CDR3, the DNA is TGCGCCAGCAGCCAAGATAACATCCCGGCCCTATACAATGAGCAGTTCTTC. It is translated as CASSQDNIPALYNEQFF.